These T cell receptor beta chains were read from a single sample in a study of blood T cell repertoires in COVID-19. Clones were read by immunoSEQ multiplex PCR, and TCRdb kept only the in-frame ones, dropping some. The data show around 100,000 clones, with approximately 87% seen just once and 9.5% to 15% held by the top ten. The sample comprised peripheral blood. The source is a human donor in a cohort sampled during active COVID-19. Both conserved end residues are part of each CDR3. The order of the fields is clone size, D gene, V gene, J gene, CDR3 DNA, CDR3 protein. D genes are given only for firm matches. Size tells how often a clone was seen (once, few, many) or the class of an expanded clone, and some rows leave it out.

>NA|NA|TRBV3-1/TRBV3-2|TRBJ2-4
TGTGCCAGCAGCCTTCAAGGGGAAAACATTCAGTACTTC
CASSLQGENIQYF
>NA|TRBD1|TRBV11-2|TRBJ1-1
TGTGCCAGCAGCCCAACACAGGGGCGCCGGGGCACTGAAGCTTTCTTT
CASSPTQGRRGTEAFF
>NA|TRBD2|TRBV5-1|TRBJ2-3
TGCGCCAGCAGCTTTAGCGGGGGTAGCACAGATACGCAGTATTTT
CASSFSGGSTDTQYF
>NA|NA|TRBV24-1|TRBJ2-3
TGTGCCACCAGTGCCGGGGGGCTCGGGGATACGCAGTATTTT
CATSAGGLGDTQYF
>NA|NA|TRBV5-8|TRBJ2-1
TGTGCCAGCAGCTTGAGACCAGGGGCGGTCAATGAGCAGTTCTTC
CASSLRPGAVNEQFF
>once|TRBD1|TRBV20-1|TRBJ1-2
TGCAGTGCTAGTTCCGGGACAGGGAAGGGCTACACCTTC
CSASSGTGKGYTF
>NA|NA|TRBV4-1|TRBJ1-1
TGCGCCAGCAGCCAAAAGGGACACGGTGGCACTGAAGCTTTCTTT
CASSQKGHGGTEAFF
>few|NA|TRBV7-9|TRBJ2-3
TGTGCCGCCCAAAAGGACAGCCGCACAGATACGCAGTATTTT
CAAQKDSRTDTQYF
>NA|TRBD1|TRBV7-2|TRBJ1-2
TGTGCCAGCAGCGGAGACAGGGGTTCTAACTATGGCTACACCTTC
CASSGDRGSNYGYTF
>NA|TRBD1|TRBV2|TRBJ2-4
TGTGCCAGCAGTAACGGACAGGGTTTCAAAAACATTCAGTACTTC
CASSNGQGFKNIQYF
>NA|NA|TRBV7-2|TRBJ2-7
TGTGCCAGCAGCTACAATTACGAGCAGTACTTC
CASSYNYEQYF
>NA|NA|TRBV7-8|TRBJ1-1
TGTGCCAGCGGCGGGAACCGCAACGGTGAAGCTTTCTTT
CASGGNRNGEAFF
>NA|NA|TRBV29-1|TRBJ1-1
TGCAGCGTTGATAGAGGCCAAGAAGCTTTCTTT
CSVDRGQEAFF
>NA|TRBD2|TRBV5-5|TRBJ2-5
TGTGCCAGCAGCCTCTTTAGCGGGAGTTACGAGACCCAGTACTTC
CASSLFSGSYETQYF